This TCR beta chain was found in a study of T cell responses to AZD1222 COVID-19 vaccine. Germline CDR1 MDHEN, CDR2 SYDVKM. Trimming removed 8 bases from V and 4 bases from J, with 11 bases in between. The CDR3 has 12 residues. This clone was picked up one time. What it binds is unknown. TCRdb's table, derived via immunoSEQ multiplex PCR, lists solely in-frame clones and lacks some. The profile shows 180,000 or so clones, around 94% of them singletons. Whole-study results and caveats: The donor cohort was predominantly white British with a female majority, and clonal diversity may have been underestimated. Just six people given AZD1222 tested seropositive at baseline.

The receptor comes from an adult in good health. The chain carries TRBV28 and TRBJ1-2; D ambiguous. This sample comprised peripheral blood, obtained on day 0 of AZD1222 vaccination. CDR3 sequence: CASRKPVYGYTF. Written as DNA, the CDR3 is TGTGCCAGCCGTAAGCCCGTCTATGGCTACACCTTC.